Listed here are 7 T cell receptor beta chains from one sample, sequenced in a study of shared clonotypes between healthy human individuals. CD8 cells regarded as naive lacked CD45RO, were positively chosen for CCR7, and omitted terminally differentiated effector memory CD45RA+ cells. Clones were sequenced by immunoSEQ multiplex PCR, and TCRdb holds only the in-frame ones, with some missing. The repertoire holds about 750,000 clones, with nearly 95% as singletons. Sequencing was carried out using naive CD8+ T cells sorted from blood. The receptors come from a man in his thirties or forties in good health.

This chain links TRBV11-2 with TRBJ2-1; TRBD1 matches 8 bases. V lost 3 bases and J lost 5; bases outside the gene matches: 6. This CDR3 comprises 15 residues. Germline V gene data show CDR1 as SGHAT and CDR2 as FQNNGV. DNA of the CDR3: TGTGCCAGCAGCTTTCGACAGGGGCTAAACAATGAGCAGTTCTTC. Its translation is CASSFRQGLNNEQFF.

CDR3 DNA sequence: TGCGCCAGCAGCCAAGATGACGGCTCTGGAAACACCATATATTTT. Residues: CASSQDDGSGNTIYF. V is TRBV4-1 and J is TRBJ1-3; D uncertain. Deletions cut 0 bases from V and 0 bases from J, with 6 bases between. CDR3 size: 15 residues. Germline assignment: CDR1 MGHRA and CDR2 YSYEKL.

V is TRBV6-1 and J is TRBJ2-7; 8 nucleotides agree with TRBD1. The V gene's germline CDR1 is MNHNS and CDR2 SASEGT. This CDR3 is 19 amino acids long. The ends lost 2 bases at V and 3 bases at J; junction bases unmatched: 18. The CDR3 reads CASSESSTMDRAINYEQYF. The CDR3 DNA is TGTGCCAGCAGTGAATCATCGACAATGGACAGGGCGATTAACTACGAGCAGTACTTC.

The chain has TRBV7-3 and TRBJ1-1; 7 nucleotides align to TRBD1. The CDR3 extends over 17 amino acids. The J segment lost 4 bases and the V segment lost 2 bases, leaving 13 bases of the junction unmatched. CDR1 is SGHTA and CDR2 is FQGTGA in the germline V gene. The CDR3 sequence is CASSLAGAISGGTEAFF. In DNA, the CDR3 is TGTGCCAGCAGCTTAGCAGGCGCCATCTCAGGGGGCACTGAAGCTTTCTTT.

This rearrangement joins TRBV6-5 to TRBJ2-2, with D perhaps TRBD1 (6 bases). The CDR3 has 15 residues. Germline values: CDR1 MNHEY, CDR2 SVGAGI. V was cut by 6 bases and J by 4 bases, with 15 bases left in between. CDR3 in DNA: TGTGCCAGCAGAATTACAGGGTATGGCACCGGGGAGCTGTTTTTT. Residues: CASRITGYGTGELFF.

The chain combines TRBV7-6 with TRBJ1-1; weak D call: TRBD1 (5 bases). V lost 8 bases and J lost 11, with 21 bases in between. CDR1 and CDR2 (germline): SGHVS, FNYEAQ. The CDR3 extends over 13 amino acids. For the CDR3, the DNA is TGTGCCAGCGAGGCCCGGGACCTTCGTGGGGCTTTCTTT. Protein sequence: CASEARDLRGAFF.

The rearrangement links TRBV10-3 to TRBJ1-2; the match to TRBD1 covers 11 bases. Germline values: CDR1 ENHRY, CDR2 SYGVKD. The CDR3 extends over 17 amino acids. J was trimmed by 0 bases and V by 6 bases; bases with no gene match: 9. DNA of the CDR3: TGTGCCATCAGCGGACAGGGACAGGGGGAATCTAACTATGGCTACACCTTC. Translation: CAISGQGQGESNYGYTF.